Listed here are 18 T cell receptor beta chains from one sample, sequenced in a study of T-cell memory formation after mild COVID-19. From the 5' RACE reads, TCRdb called clonotypes with MiXCR, one entry per CDR3 protein. The sample includes about 470,000 distinct CDR3 sequences, 15% to 20% of them seen just once. The specimen sequenced was PBMCs or a T cell subset sorted from them (not recorded which). Receptors originate from an adult woman who had mild COVID-19 (a few samples of this study predate the infection). Cell type and time point are not known.

The chain links TRBV20-1 to TRBJ1-5; no clear D. This CDR3 is built from 13 residues. CDR1 is DFQATT, CDR2 SNEGSKA, per germline (reference sequence). Trimming removed 0 bases at V and 8 bases at J, with 11 bases between. CDR3 sequence: CSARDSGGEPQHF. CDR3 DNA sequence: TGCAGTGCTAGAGATTCAGGCGGGGAGCCCCAGCATTTT.

The rearrangement uses TRBV11-2 and TRBJ2-5; TRBD1 might be the D (6 bases). Germline V gene lookup returns CDR1 SGHAT and CDR2 FQNNGV. The length of the CDR3 is 13 residues. Trimming shortened V by 5 bases and J by 2 bases, and 9 bases separated the two germline ends. CDR3 in amino acids: CASSRTEQETQYF. Here the CDR3 DNA reads TGTGCCAGCAGCCGGACAGAACAAGAGACCCAGTACTTC.

CDR3 coding DNA: TGTGCCAGCAGTCCGAGAGGCGGGGATACCTCTGGAAACACCATATATTTT. Protein sequence: CASSPRGGDTSGNTIYF. The V call is TRBV13, the J call TRBJ1-3; D is unresolved. Trimming took off 6 bases at V and 0 bases at J, with 18 bases between the two ends. This CDR3 is 17 amino acids long. Germline CDR1 PRHDT, CDR2 FYEKMQ (reference sequence).

The chain employs TRBV11-3 and TRBJ2-2; TRBD2 matches 12 bases. Losses at the gene ends were 5 bases for V and 7 bases for J; bases not matched to a gene: 11. Germline V lookup: CDR1 SGHNT, CDR2 YENEEA. The CDR3 consists of 17 residues. As DNA, the CDR3 is TGTGCCAGCAGCCCAGCGGGACTAGCGGGTGAGGACGGGGAGCTGTTTTTT. It codes for CASSPAGLAGEDGELFF.

This clonotype came up a few times. The CDR3 bases are TGTGCCAGCAGCCAAGACGGAGTGACTCGGTCCCATACTGAAGCTTTCTTT. Encoded protein: CASSQDGVTRSHTEAFF. The chain couples TRBV3-1 to TRBJ1-1; D uncertain. Deletions cut 0 bases from V and 5 bases from J, with 19 bases between. Germline V gives CDR1 LGHDT, CDR2 YNNKEL (reference sequence). This CDR3 region has 17 residues.

This clonotype was counted between two and nine times. The CDR3 protein is CATSPTGQGADTQYF. The DNA of the CDR3 is TGTGCCACCAGCCCCACGGGACAGGGGGCAGATACGCAGTATTTT. J is TRBJ2-3 and V is TRBV24-1; 11 bases match TRBD1. The germline V gene encodes CDR1 KGHDR and CDR2 SFDVKD. CDR3 length: 15 residues. Trimming removed 7 bases from V and 4 bases from J; junction bases left unmatched: 6.

This clonotype was observed a single time. CDR3 DNA sequence: TGTGCCAGCAGAGGGCTGGGTGCAGATACGCAGTATTTT. Translating gives CASRGLGADTQYF. This chain connects TRBV7-3 to TRBJ2-3, with D unresolved. V was clipped by 6 bases and J by 4 bases, with 11 bases between them. The CDR3 has 13 residues. The germline V gene has CDR1 SGHTA and CDR2 FQGTGA. Full variable domain (rest looked up from reference TRBV7-3 and TRBJ2-3): GAGVSQTPSNKVTEKGKYVELRCDPISGHTALYWYRQSLGQGPEFLIYFQGTGAADDSGLPNDRFFAVRPEGSVSTLKIQRTERGDSAVYLCASRGLGADTQYFGPGTRLTVL.

This clonotype was counted between two and nine times. The rearrangement joins TRBV12-3 or TRBV12-4 to TRBJ2-2, with TRBD2 identical over 12 bases. There are 19 residues in the CDR3. V shed 3 bases and J 1 base; nucleotides not matched to a gene: 9. The DNA for the CDR3 is TGTGCCAGCAGTTTCGAGGACCTAGCGGGAGGGAAGAACACCGGGGAGCTGTTTTTT. Translating it yields CASSFEDLAGGKNTGELFF.

This clonotype was found a few times. The chain combines TRBV10-3 with TRBJ2-7; the D gene is possibly TRBD2 (5 bases). The CDR3 is 15 residues long. Trimming took off 3 bases at V and 0 bases at J, with 12 bases between the two ends. CDR1 is ENHRY and CDR2 is SYGVKD in the germline V gene. The CDR3 loop is CAISDSGFSSYEQYF. DNA of the CDR3: TGTGCCATCAGTGATTCGGGGTTTAGCTCCTACGAGCAGTACTTC.

The gene calls are TRBV20-1 and TRBJ2-5, with 10 bases aligning to TRBD1. The CDR3 consists of 15 residues. V lost 1 base, J lost 4 bases, and 6 bases stayed unmatched. Germline-derived CDR1 and CDR2 are DFQATT and SNEGSKA (reference sequence). This CDR3 reads CSARGPRDRGETQYF. The CDR3 region has the DNA TGCAGTGCTAGAGGTCCCCGGGACAGGGGAGAGACCCAGTACTTC.

The chain couples TRBV21-1 to TRBJ2-5; the DNA was not compared with TRBD1, the D call given in the table. TRBV21-1 is tagged as a pseudogene. This CDR3 is built from 17 residues. CDR3 sequence (DNA): TGTGCCAGCAGCAAATCTGTAGGCAGGGGGAAGGAGGAGACCCAGTACTTC. It encodes CASSKSVGRGKEETQYF.

The chain's CDR3 is CASSRTTTDTQYF. DNA of the CDR3: TGTGCCAGCAGCCGGACTACCACAGATACGCAGTATTTT. The rearrangement uses TRBV12-3 or TRBV12-4 and TRBJ2-3, with a possible D match to TRBD2 (6 bases). The CDR3 length is 13 residues. V lost 6 bases, J lost 2 bases, and 9 bases lay in between.

The chain carries TRBV4-1 and TRBJ2-7; no clear D. CDR1 and CDR2 (germline): MGHRA, YSYEKL. The germline V and J ends were trimmed by 3 bases and 4 bases, with 10 bases remaining between them. This CDR3 is built from 13 residues. CDR3 sequence: CASSQDVVYEQYF. For the CDR3, the DNA is TGCGCCAGCAGCCAGGACGTGGTTTACGAGCAGTACTTC.

This clonotype turned up a few times. The chain is built from TRBV7-8 and TRBJ1-2; no clear D gene. Looked up from germline, CDR1 is SGHVS and CDR2 is FQNEAQ. V was cut by 2 bases and J by 3 bases, with 10 bases left in between. This CDR3 is built from 14 residues. CDR3 sequence reads: CASSLSPGHYGYTF. The CDR3 nucleotides are TGTGCCAGCAGCTTAAGTCCCGGGCACTATGGCTACACCTTC.

J is TRBJ2-3 and V is TRBV4-3, with 12 bases fitting TRBD2. Germline-derived CDR1 and CDR2 are LGHNA and YSLEER. The CDR3 spans 16 residues. V lost 5 bases, J lost 2 bases, and 5 bases stayed unmatched. Written as DNA, the CDR3 is TGCGCCAGCAGCACAGGACTAGCGGGGATCACAGATACGCAGTATTTT. As protein: CASSTGLAGITDTQYF.

J is TRBJ1-2 and V is TRBV25-1, with no clear D. Trimming pared 6 bases from V and 4 bases from J, leaving 6 bases between. Germline V gene data show CDR1 as MGHDK and CDR2 as SYGVNS. CDR3 length equals 11 residues. CDR3 coding DNA: TGTGCCAGCAGGGACGGCTATGGCTACACCTTC. Translation: CASRDGYGYTF.

This clonotype was seen a handful of times. V usage is TRBV9 and J usage is TRBJ2-7, with D unclear. The V end lost 4 bases, the J end lost 2 bases, and 16 bases lay between the germline ends. The CDR3 contains 15 residues. The germline V gene encodes CDR1 SGDLS and CDR2 YYNGEE. The CDR3 loop is CASSPLGDFTYEQYF. CDR3 bases: TGTGCCAGCAGCCCCTTAGGAGACTTTACCTACGAGCAGTACTTC.

This clonotype was counted a few times. This sequence joins TRBV4-2 and TRBJ2-5, with TRBD2 matching 7 bases. From germline, CDR1 is LGHNA and CDR2 YNFKEQ. The CDR3 runs to 17 residues. After removal of 1 base from V and 4 bases from J, the junction contained 12 bases not matched to a gene. The CDR3 bases are TGTGCCAGCAGCCAAGGAACGGGGGGAATGGTCAGAGAGACCCAGTACTTC. Translation gives CASSQGTGGMVRETQYF.